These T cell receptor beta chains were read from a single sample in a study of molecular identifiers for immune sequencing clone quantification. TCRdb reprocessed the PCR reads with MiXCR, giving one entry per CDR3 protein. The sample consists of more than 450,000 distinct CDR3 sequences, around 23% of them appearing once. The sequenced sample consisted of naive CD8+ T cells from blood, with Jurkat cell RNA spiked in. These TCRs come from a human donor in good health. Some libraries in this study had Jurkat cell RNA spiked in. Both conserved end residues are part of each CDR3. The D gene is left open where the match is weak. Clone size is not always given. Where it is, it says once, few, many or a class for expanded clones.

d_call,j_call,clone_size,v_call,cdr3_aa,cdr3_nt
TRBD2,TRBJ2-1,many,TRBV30,CAWSRDYYNEQFF,TGTGCCTGGAGCCGGGACTATTACAATGAGCAGTTCTTC
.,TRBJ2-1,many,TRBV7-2,CASSLGLRDINNEQFF,TGTGCCAGCAGCTTAGGATTGCGGGATATTAACAATGAGCAGTTCTTC
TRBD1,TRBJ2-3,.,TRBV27,CASSYYGTVSTDTQYF,TGTGCCAGCAGTTACTATGGGACAGTCAGCACAGATACGCAGTATTTT
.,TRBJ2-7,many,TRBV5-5,CASRRGGSASGYEQYF,TGTGCCAGCCGACGAGGGGGTTCGGCTAGCGGCTACGAGCAGTACTTC
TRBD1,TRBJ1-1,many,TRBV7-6,CASSLAGDRGAQVEGMNTEAFF,TGTGCCAGCAGCTTAGCTGGGGACAGGGGAGCTCAAGTGGAGGGTATGAACACTGAAGCTTTCTTT
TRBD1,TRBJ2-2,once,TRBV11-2,CASSWTGSTGELFF,TGTGCCAGCAGCTGGACAGGAAGTACCGGGGAGCTGTTTTTT
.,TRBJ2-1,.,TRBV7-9,CASSQEAPGRFF,TGTGCCAGCAGCCAAGAGGCCCCTGGGCGGTTCTTC
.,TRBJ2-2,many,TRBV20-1,CSASQGTGELFF,TGCAGTGCTAGTCAGGGCACCGGGGAGCTGTTTTTT
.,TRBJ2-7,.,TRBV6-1,CASSNSGTYEQYF,TGTGCCAGCAGCAATAGCGGTACCTACGAGCAGTACTTC
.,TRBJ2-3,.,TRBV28,CASNPRRNTDTRYF,TGTGCCAGCAATCCGCGGAGAAACACAGATACGCGGTATTTT
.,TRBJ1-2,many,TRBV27,CASSSSGGGYGYTF,TGTGCCAGCAGTTCCTCCGGGGGGGGCTATGGCTACACCTTC
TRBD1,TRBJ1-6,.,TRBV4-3,CASSQATTGYMSSYNSPLHF,TGCGCCAGCAGCCAAGCAACGACAGGGTACATGAGCTCCTATAATTCACCCCTCCACTTT
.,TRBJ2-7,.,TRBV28,CASSLSTGSSYEQNF,TGTGCCAGCAGTTTGAGTACAGGGAGCTCCTACGAGCAGAACTTC
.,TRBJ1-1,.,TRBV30,CAWSVSGITEAFF,TGTGCCTGGAGTGTTTCCGGGATCACTGAAGCTTTCTTT
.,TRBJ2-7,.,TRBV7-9,CVSSPRGAYEQYF,TGTGTCAGCAGCCCGCGCGGAGCCTACGAGCAGTACTTC
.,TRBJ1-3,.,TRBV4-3,CASSQGFSGNTIYF,TGCGCCAGCAGCCAGGGTTTCTCTGGAAACACCATATATTTT
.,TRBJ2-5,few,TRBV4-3,CASSQEWDAQETQYF,TGCGCCAGCAGCCAAGAGTGGGACGCCCAAGAGACCCAGTACTTC
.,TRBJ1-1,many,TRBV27,CASTPSGTYTEAFF,TGTGCCAGCACCCCTTCAGGGACGTACACTGAAGCTTTCTTT
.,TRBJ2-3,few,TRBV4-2,CASSQDSTSTDTQYF,TGTGCCAGCAGCCAAGATTCCACTAGCACAGATACGCAGTATTTT
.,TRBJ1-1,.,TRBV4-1,CASSQEGRLYTEAFF,TGCGCCAGCAGCCAAGAGGGCAGGTTGTACACTGAAGCTTTCTTT
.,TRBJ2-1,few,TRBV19,CASSIALSSYNEQFF,TGTGCCAGTAGTATAGCCTTAAGCTCCTACAATGAGCAGTTCTTC
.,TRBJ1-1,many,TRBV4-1,CASSPREEANTEAFF,TGCGCCAGCAGCCCCCGAGAGGAGGCAAACACTGAAGCTTTCTTT
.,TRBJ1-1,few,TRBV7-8,CASSELEDSLKNTEAFF,TGTGCCAGCAGCGAATTAGAGGACAGCCTAAAGAACACTGAAGCTTTCTTT
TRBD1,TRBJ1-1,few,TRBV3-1,CASSQDVWDRLQKGGTEAFF,TGTGCCAGCAGCCAAGATGTCTGGGACAGATTACAAAAGGGGGGCACTGAAGCTTTCTTT
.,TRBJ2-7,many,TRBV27,CASSSGLFYEQYF,TGTGCCAGCAGTTCGGGGTTGTTTTACGAGCAGTACTTC
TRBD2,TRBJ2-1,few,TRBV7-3,CASSRLAGAYNEQFF,TGTGCCAGCAGCAGACTAGCGGGGGCCTACAATGAGCAGTTCTTC
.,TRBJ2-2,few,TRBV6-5,CASRIVIANTGELFF,TGTGCCAGCAGGATTGTTATCGCGAACACCGGGGAGCTGTTTTTT
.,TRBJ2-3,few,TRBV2,CASSVQQGAISTDTQYF,TGTGCCAGCAGTGTTCAACAGGGAGCCATTAGCACAGATACGCAGTATTTT
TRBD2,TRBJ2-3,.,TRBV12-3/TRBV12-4,CASSLLAGVSSPTDTQYF,TGTGCCAGCAGTTTACTAGCGGGGGTATCGTCCCCCACAGATACGCAGTATTTT
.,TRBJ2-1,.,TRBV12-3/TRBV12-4,CASSALGPDTASYNEQFF,TGTGCCAGCAGTGCCCTAGGACCGGACACCGCCTCCTACAATGAGCAGTTCTTC
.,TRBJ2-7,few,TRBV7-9,CASSLEHEQYF,TGTGCCAGCAGCCTGGAGCACGAGCAGTACTTC
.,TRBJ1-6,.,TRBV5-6,CASSPRRESYNSPLHF,TGTGCCAGCAGCCCCCGAAGGGAATCCTATAATTCACCCCTCCACTTT